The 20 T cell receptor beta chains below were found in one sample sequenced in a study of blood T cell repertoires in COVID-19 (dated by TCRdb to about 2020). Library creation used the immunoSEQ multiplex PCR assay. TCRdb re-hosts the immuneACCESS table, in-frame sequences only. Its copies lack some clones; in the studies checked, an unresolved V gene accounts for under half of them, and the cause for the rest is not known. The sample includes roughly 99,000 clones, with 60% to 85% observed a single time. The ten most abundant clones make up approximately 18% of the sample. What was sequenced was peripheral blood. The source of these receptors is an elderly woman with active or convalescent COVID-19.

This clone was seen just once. The CDR3 spells CASSQLTRTSYNEQFF. The CDR3 coding sequence is TGTGCCAGCAGCCAACTGACTAGAACATCCTACAATGAGCAGTTCTTC. The J gene is TRBJ2-1, the V gene TRBV16; a weak D match, TRBD2 (6 bases). Trimming shortened V by 2 bases and J by 1 base, and 12 bases separated the two germline ends. Germline V gene lookup returns CDR1 KGHSY and CDR2 FQNENV. The CDR3 length is 16 residues. The full variable domain, in which reference TRBV16 and TRBJ2-1 provide the parts outside the CDR3, is GEEVAQTPKHLVRGEGQKAKLYCAPIKGHSYVFWYQQVLKNEFKFLISFQNENVFDETGMPKERFSAKCLPNSPCSLEIQATKLEDSAVYFCASSQLTRTSYNEQFFGPGTRLTVL.

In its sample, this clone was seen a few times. In nucleotides, the CDR3 is TGCAGCGTTCGGGCGGGCTCCTACGAGCAGTACTTC. It yields the protein CSVRAGSYEQYF. The chain employs TRBV29-1 and TRBJ2-7, with D possibly TRBD2 on 5 matching bases. The CDR3 sequence is 12 residues long. The germline V gene encodes CDR1 SQVTM and CDR2 ANQGSEA. The ends were cut back, 5 bases at V and 0 bases at J, with 8 bases in the middle.

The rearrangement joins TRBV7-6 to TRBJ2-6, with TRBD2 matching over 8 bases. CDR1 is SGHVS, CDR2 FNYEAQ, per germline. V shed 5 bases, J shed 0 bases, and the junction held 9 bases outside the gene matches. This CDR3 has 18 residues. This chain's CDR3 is CASSPTSGAGSGANVLTF. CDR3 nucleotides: TGTGCCAGCAGCCCCACTAGCGGAGCGGGCTCTGGGGCCAACGTCCTGACTTTC.

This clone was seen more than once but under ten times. Here the CDR3 DNA reads TGCAGCGCCCGAAGGGCCGGGGGAGGAGTCGAGCAGTACTTC. Translated: CSARRAGGGVEQYF. This sequence joins TRBV29-1 and TRBJ2-7, with a tentative D call TRBD2 (6 bases). The CDR3 extends over 14 amino acids. V was trimmed by 7 bases and J by 6 bases, leaving 22 bases between them. CDR1 and CDR2 from the germline V gene are SQVTM and ANQGSEA.

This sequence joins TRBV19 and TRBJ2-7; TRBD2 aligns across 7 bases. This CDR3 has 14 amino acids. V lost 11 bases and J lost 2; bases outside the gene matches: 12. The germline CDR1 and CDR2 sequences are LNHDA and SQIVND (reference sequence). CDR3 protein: CASPGGGCAYEQYF. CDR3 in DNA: TGTGCCTCGCCTGGGGGGGGATGCGCCTACGAGCAGTACTTC.

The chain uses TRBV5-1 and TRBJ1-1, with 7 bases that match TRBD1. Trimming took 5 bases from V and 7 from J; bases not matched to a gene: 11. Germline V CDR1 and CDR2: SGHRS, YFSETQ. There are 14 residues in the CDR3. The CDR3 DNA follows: TGCGCCAGCAGTTACGGACAGGCCAGCCATGAAGCTTTCTTT. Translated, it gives CASSYGQASHEAFF.

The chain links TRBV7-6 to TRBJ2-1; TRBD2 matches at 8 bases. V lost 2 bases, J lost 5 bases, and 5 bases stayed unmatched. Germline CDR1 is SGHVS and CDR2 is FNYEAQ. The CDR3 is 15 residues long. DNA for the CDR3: TGTGCCAGCAGCTTAATAGCGGGGATCAACAATGAGCAGTTCTTC. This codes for CASSLIAGINNEQFF.

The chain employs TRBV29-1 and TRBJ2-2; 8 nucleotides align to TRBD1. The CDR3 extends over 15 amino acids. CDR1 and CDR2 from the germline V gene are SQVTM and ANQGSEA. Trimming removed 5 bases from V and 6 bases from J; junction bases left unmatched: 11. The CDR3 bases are TGCAGCGTTTACCAGGACAGGGATTTCGCCGGGGAGCTGTTTTTT. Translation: CSVYQDRDFAGELFF.

CDR3 amino acids: CASSLGGARQPQHF. The CDR3 DNA follows: TGTGCCAGCAGTCTAGGGGGGGCGAGGCAGCCCCAGCATTTT. This chain links TRBV28 with TRBJ1-5; D perhaps matches TRBD1 (6 bases). Germline V gene lookup returns CDR1 MDHEN and CDR2 SYDVKM. The CDR3 is made up of 14 amino acids. V gave up 5 bases and J gave up 7 bases, with 15 bases separating them.

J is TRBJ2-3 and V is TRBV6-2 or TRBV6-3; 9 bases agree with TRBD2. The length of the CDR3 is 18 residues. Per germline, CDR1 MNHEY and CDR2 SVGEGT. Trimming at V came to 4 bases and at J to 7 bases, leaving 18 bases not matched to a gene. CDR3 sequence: CASSLSLRSAGGIHTQYF. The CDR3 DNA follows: TGTGCCAGCAGTTTAAGTCTGCGTTCGGCGGGAGGGATCCATACGCAGTATTTT.

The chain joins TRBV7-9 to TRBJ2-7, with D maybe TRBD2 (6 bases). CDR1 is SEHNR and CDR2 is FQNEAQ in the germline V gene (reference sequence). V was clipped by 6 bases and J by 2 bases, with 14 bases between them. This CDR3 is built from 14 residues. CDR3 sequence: CASSSIGGAYEQYF. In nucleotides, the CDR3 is TGTGCCAGCAGTTCGATCGGAGGGGCCTACGAGCAGTACTTC.

The CDR3, as DNA: TGCGCCAGCAGCCAAGACAGGGTTGGCAATCAGCCCCAGCATTTT. As protein: CASSQDRVGNQPQHF. The chain carries TRBV4-1 and TRBJ1-5; D is perhaps TRBD1 (5 bases). Trimming cost V 0 bases and J 2 bases, with 8 bases left between them. This CDR3 has 15 residues. CDR1 MGHRA and CDR2 YSYEKL come from the germline V gene.

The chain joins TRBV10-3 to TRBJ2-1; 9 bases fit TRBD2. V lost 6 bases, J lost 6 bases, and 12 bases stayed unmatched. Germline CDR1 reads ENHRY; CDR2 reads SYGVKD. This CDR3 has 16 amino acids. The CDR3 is CAIRDPSGTKGNEQFF. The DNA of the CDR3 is TGTGCCATCAGGGATCCTAGCGGGACGAAGGGCAATGAGCAGTTCTTC.

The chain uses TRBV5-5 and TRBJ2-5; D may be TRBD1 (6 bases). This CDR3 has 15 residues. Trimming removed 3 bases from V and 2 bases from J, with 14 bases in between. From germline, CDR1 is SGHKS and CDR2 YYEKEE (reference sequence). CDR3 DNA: TGTGCCAGCAGCTCCCTAGACAGGAGACAAGAGACCCAGTACTTC. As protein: CASSSLDRRQETQYF.

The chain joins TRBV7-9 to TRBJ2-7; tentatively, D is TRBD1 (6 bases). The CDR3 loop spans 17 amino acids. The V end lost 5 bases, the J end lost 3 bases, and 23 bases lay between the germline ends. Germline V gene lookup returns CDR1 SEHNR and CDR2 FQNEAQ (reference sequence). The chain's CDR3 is CASSPPSGRDTYYEQYF. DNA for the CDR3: TGTGCCAGCAGCCCCCCGAGCGGACGGGACACCTACTACGAGCAGTACTTC.

The CDR3 nucleotides are TGTGCCAGTAGTACCTCCGGGACAGGAAACACCATATATTTT. This translates into CASSTSGTGNTIYF. The rearrangement uses TRBV19 and TRBJ1-3, with D possibly TRBD1 on 6 matching bases. The CDR3 is 14 residues long. The V end was cut by 4 bases, the J end by 4 bases, with 11 bases between. Germline CDR1 LNHDA, CDR2 SQIVND (reference sequence).

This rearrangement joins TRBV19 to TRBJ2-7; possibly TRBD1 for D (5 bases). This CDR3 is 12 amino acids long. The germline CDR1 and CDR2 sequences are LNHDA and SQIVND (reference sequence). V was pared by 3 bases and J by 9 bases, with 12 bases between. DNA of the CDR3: TGTGCCAGTAGTATGCCAGGGCAAGTGCAGTACTTC. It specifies CASSMPGQVQYF. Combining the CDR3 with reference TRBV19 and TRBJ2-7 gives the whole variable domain DGGITQSPKYLFRKEGQNVTLSCEQNLNHDAMYWYRQDPGQGLRLIYYSQIVNDFQKGDIAEGYSVSREKKESFPLTVTSAQKNPTAFYLCASSMPGQVQYFGPGTRLTVT.

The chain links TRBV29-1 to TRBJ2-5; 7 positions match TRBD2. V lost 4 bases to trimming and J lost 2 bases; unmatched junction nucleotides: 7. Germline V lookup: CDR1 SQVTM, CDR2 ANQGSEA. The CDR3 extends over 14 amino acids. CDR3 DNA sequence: TGCAGCGTTGTTGATTTCGGGAGGCAAGAGACCCAGTACTTC. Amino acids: CSVVDFGRQETQYF.

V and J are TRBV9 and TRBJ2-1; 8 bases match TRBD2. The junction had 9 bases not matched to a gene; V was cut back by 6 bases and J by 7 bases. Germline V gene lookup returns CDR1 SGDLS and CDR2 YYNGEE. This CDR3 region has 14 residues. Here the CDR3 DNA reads TGTGCCAGCACTCGAGCGGGAGACTGGAATGAGCAGTTCTTC. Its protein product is CASTRAGDWNEQFF.

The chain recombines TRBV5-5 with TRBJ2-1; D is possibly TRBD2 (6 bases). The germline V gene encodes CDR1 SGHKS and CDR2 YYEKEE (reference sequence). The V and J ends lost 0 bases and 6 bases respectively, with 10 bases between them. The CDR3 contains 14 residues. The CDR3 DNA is TGTGCCAGCAGCTTGGGTAGCGGTCCCAATGAGCAGTTCTTC. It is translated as CASSLGSGPNEQFF.